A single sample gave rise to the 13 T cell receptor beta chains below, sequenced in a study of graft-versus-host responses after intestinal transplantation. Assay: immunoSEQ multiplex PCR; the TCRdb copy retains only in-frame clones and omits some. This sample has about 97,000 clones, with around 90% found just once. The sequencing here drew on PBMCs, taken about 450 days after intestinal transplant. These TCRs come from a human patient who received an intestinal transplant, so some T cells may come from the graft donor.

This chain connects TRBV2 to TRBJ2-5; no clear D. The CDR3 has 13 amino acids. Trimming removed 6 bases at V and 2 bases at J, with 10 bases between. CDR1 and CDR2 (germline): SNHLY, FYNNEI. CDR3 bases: TGTGCCAGCAGGGGAAACGGACAAGAGACCCAGTACTTC. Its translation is CASRGNGQETQYF.

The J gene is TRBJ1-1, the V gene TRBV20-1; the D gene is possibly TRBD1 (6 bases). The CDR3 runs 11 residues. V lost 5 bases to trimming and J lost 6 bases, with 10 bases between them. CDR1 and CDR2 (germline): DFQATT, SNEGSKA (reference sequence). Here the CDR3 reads CSAEGGSEAFF. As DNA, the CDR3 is TGCAGTGCTGAGGGGGGATCTGAAGCTTTCTTT.

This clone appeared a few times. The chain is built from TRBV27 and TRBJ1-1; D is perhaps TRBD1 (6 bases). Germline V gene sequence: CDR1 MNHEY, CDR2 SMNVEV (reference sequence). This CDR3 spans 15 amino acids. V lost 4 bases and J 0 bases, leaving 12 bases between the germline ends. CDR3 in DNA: TGTGCCAGCAGTTCCCTGACAGGAATGAACACTGAAGCTTTCTTT. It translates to CASSSLTGMNTEAFF.

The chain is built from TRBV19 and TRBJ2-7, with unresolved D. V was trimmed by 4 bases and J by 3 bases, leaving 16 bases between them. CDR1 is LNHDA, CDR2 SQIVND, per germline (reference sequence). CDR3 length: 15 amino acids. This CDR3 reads CASSTPRGRSYEQYF. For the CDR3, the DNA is TGTGCCAGTAGTACCCCACGAGGCAGGAGCTACGAGCAGTACTTC.

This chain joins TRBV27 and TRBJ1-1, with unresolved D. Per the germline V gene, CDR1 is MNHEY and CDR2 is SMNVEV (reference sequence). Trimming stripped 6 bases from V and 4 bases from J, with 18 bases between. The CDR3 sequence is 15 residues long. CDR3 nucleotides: TGTGCCAGCAGGAAGAGACGGCCCGAACTCACTGAAGCTTTCTTT. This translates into CASRKRRPELTEAFF.

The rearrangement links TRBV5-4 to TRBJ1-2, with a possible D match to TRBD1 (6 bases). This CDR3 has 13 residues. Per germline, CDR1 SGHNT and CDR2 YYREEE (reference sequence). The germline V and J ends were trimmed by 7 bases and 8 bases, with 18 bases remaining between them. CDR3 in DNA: TGTGCCAGCTGGGGGGGGCGGCTGGACGGCTACACCTTC. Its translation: CASWGGRLDGYTF. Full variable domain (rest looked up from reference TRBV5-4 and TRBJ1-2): ETGVTQSPTHLIKTRGQQVTLRCSSQSGHNTVSWYQQALGQGPQFIFQYYREEENGRGNFPPRFSGLQFPNYSSELNVNALELDDSALYLCASWGGRLDGYTFGSGTRLTVV.

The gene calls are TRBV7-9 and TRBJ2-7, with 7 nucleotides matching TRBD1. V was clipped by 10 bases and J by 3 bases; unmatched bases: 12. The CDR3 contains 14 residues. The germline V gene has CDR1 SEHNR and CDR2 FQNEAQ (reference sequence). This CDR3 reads CAILGLGTDYEQYF. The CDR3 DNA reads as TGTGCCATCCTGGGCTTGGGGACAGACTACGAGCAGTACTTC.

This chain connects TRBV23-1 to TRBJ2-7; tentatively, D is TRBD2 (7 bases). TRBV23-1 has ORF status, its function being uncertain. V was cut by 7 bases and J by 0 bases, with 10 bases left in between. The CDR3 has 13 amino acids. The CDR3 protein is CASTRGASYEQYF. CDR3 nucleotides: TGCGCCAGCACCCGGGGGGCCTCCTACGAGCAGTACTTC.

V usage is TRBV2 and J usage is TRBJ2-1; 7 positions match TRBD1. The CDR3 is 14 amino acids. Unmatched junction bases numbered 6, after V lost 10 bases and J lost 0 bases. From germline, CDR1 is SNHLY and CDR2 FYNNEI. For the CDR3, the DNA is TGTGCCACCGAGGACAGGAACTCCTACAATGAGCAGTTCTTC. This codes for CATEDRNSYNEQFF.

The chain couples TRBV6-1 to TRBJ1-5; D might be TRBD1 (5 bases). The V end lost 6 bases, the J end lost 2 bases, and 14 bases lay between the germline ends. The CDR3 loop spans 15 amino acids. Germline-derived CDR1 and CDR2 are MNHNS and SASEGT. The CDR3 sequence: CASSAGTWGNQPQHF. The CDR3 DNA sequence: TGTGCCAGCAGCGCCGGGACCTGGGGCAATCAGCCCCAGCATTTT.

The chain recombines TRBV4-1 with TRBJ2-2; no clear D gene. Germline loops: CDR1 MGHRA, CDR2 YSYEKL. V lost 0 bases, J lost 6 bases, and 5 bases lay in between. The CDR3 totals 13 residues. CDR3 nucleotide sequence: TGCGCCAGCAGCCAAGATATTTCCGGGGAGCTGTTTTTT. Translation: CASSQDISGELFF.

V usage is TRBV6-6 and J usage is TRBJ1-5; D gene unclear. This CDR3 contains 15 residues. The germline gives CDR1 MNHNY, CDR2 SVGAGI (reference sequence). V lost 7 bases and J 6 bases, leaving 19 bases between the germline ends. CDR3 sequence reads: CASKLGGGYGQPQHF. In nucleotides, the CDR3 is TGTGCCAGCAAGCTCGGAGGAGGGTACGGTCAGCCCCAGCATTTT.

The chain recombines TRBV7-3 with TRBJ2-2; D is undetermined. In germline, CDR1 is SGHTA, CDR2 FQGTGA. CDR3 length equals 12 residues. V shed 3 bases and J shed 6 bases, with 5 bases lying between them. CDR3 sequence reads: CASSLLAGELFF. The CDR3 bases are TGTGCCAGCAGCTTGCTAGCCGGGGAGCTGTTTTTT.